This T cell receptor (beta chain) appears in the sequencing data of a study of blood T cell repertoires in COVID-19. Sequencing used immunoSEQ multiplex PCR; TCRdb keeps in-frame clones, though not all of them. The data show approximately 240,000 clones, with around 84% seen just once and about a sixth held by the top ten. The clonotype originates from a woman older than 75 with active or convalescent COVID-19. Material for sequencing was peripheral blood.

CDR3 in DNA: TGTGCCAGCAGCAACGGGGTTAGCTACGAGCAGTACTTC. Protein product: CASSNGVSYEQYF. The V call is TRBV7-2, the J call TRBJ2-7; maybe TRBD2 (5 bases). The CDR3 consists of 13 residues. Germline CDR1 reads SGHTA; CDR2 reads FQGNSA. The V end lost 5 bases, the J end lost 3 bases, and 11 bases lay between the germline ends.